The source of this TCR beta chain is a study of control samples from healthy donors and cancer patients. The repertoire was sequenced with immunoSEQ multiplex PCR; TCRdb's copy has only in-frame clones and lacks some. Here the sample spans over 75,000 clones, 90% to 95% being singletons. The clonotype comes from a young man in good health. The sample comprised blood.

The CDR3 sequence is CASSLWGPPTYEQYF. Here the CDR3 DNA reads TGCGCCAGCAGCTTGTGGGGACCACCGACCTACGAGCAGTACTTC. The chain couples TRBV5-1 to TRBJ2-7, with D possibly being TRBD1 or TRBD2 (5 bases each). This CDR3 is built from 15 residues. The ends were cut back, 1 base at V and 2 bases at J, with 13 bases in the middle. The V gene's germline CDR1 is SGHRS and CDR2 YFSETQ.